The present TCR beta chain was sequenced within a study of blood T cell repertoires in COVID-19. Background on the study: T cells, B-cell-depleted T cells, or PBMCs supplied cDNA or gDNA.

This table comes from immunoSEQ multiplex PCR, and its TCRdb copy is limited to in-frame clones, with some not included. The table lists a few hundred thousand clones, just under 90% of them singletons. CDR3 length equals 16 residues. Germline CDR1 is MNHEY and CDR2 is SVGAGI. After removal of 4 bases from V and 4 bases from J, the junction contained 10 bases not matched to a gene. All enrollees were about 18 to 100 years old and from about two dozen US areas. Symptom resolution, clearance, or two negative PCRs marked the recovered donors of Cohort 3. This TCR was sampled from a woman aged 30 to 39 who had recovered from COVID-19. The sequencing sample was made of PBMCs or T cells enriched from blood (not recorded which). The genes are TRBV6-5 and TRBJ1-2, with 9 positions matching TRBD1. Written as DNA, the CDR3 is TGTGCCAGCAGTTCTTCCCTTTGGACAGGGGTCTATGGCTACACCTTC. This gives the protein CASSSSLWTGVYGYTF.